This TCR beta chain was obtained from a study of a mutant IDH1 vaccine in newly diagnosed glioma. As for the study in general: During weeks 1, 3, 5, 7, 11, 15, 19 and 23, patients received eight vaccinations.

Repertoires were generated with immunoSEQ multiplex PCR, while TCRdb's copy carries only in-frame clones and drops some. The sample has about 120,000 clones, under 90% seen once. Germline CDR1 reads LNHNV; CDR2 reads YYDKDF (reference sequence). J gave up 2 bases and V 8 bases, and 14 bases lay outside the gene matches. The CDR3 loop spans 17 amino acids. Turning to this clone: Its antigen remains unknown.

Study-wide findings and caveats: Evidence of vaccine-induced immune responses was documented in about 93% of patients.

Specified time point: week 11, during vaccination. Vaccination used 300 ug of mutant IDH1 20-mer peptide per dose, with topical imiquimod. Donor tumors were new WHO grade 3 or 4 IDH1-mutant, ATRX-lost astrocytomas. This specimen consisted of PBMCs, obtained from a glioma patient whose treatment included an IDH1 peptide vaccine. J is TRBJ2-2 and V is TRBV15; 7 bases are a match to TRBD1. The receptor's source is a woman in her forties or fifties with glioma. CDR3 residues: CATFLSRGHLNTGELFF. DNA for the CDR3: TGTGCCACCTTTTTAAGTAGGGGGCATCTTAACACCGGGGAGCTGTTTTTT.